Presented here are 23 T cell receptor beta chains from one specimen sequenced in a study of blood T cells in healthy people across ages. The second PCR ran roughly 7 to 11 cycles with a sample-barcoded 5' primer and J-beta primers. MiXCR was run by TCRdb on the 5' RACE reads, yielding one entry per CDR3 protein. The sample consists of about 1.6 million distinct CDR3 sequences, 30% to 35% of them appearing once. Source material: blood. These receptors all come from a woman between 25 and 40 years old in good health.

This clonotype was picked up a small number of times. This sequence joins TRBV11-2 and TRBJ1-1, with D possibly matching TRBD1 (5 bases). Germline CDR1 reads SGHAT; CDR2 reads FQNNGV. V dropped 1 base and J dropped 2 bases, with 26 bases sitting between them. This CDR3 is built from 20 residues. For the CDR3, the DNA is TGTGCCAGCAGCTTAGGACTAGGGCTTCAGGGTCGGAATGAAAACACTGAAGCTTTCTTT. As protein: CASSLGLGLQGRNENTEAFF.

The table lists this clonotype with a few counts. CDR3 bases: TGTGCCAGCAGCGTAGATCCAGCGGGGGTAGGTGAGCAGTTCTTC. Translated: CASSVDPAGVGEQFF. The V call is TRBV9, the J call TRBJ2-1; TRBD2 matches at 8 bases. The CDR3 has 15 residues. J lost 9 bases, V lost 0 bases, and 8 bases had no gene match. Germline V gives CDR1 SGDLS, CDR2 YYNGEE. The entire variable domain, with the rest obtained from reference TRBV9 and TRBJ2-1, is as follows: DSGVTQTPKHLITATGQRVTLRCSPRSGDLSVYWYQQSLDQGLQFLIQYYNGEERAKGNILERFSAQQFPDLHSELNLSSLELGDSALYFCASSVDPAGVGEQFFGPGTRLTVL.

The V call is TRBV2, the J call TRBJ2-1; TRBD2 agrees at 7 bases. The CDR3 loop spans 16 amino acids. With 9 bases clipped from V and 7 bases from J, the junction kept 18 bases outside the gene matches. Looked up from germline, CDR1 is SNHLY and CDR2 is FYNNEI. CDR3 sequence (DNA): TGTGCCAGTCGTCCTAGGAGGGCTAGCGGAGATAATGAGCAGTTCTTC. Its protein product is CASRPRRASGDNEQFF.

This clonotype came up many times. The chain combines TRBV20-1 with TRBJ2-5, with 11 bases identical to TRBD1. CDR3 length equals 15 residues. The J segment lost 4 bases and the V segment lost 3 bases, leaving 7 bases of the junction unmatched. Germline V gene lookup returns CDR1 DFQATT and CDR2 SNEGSKA (reference sequence). For the CDR3, the DNA is TGCAGTGCTAGCCGGGGGACAGGGGGGGGAGAGACCCAGTACTTC. Translated, it gives CSASRGTGGGETQYF.

This chain uses TRBV28 with TRBJ2-7, with 7 bases fitting TRBD1. The germline V gene encodes CDR1 MDHEN and CDR2 SYDVKM. The V and J ends lost 8 bases and 3 bases, in that order; junction bases with no gene match: 13. The CDR3 has 15 amino acids. The CDR3 region is CASSALWTGDYEQYF. The CDR3, as DNA: TGTGCCAGCTCGGCCCTGTGGACAGGAGACTACGAGCAGTACTTC.

This clonotype was observed a handful of times. The chain combines TRBV11-2 with TRBJ2-1, with 11 bases aligning to TRBD2. Per the germline V gene, CDR1 is SGHAT and CDR2 is FQNNGV. J lost 0 bases, V lost 3 bases, and 4 bases had no gene match. The CDR3 covers 17 residues. CDR3 bases: TGTGCCAGCAGCTTCACTAGCGGGGGAAGCTCCTACAATGAGCAGTTCTTC. It codes for CASSFTSGGSSYNEQFF.

This chain connects TRBV11-2 to TRBJ1-4; D is undetermined. Looked up from germline, CDR1 is SGHAT and CDR2 is FQNNGV. The V end lost 0 bases, the J end lost 12 bases, and 14 bases lay between the germline ends. The CDR3 covers 14 residues. CDR3: CASSLDGWSPQLFF. CDR3 nucleotides: TGTGCCAGCAGCTTAGATGGATGGTCCCCACAACTGTTTTTT. Filled out from reference TRBV11-2 and TRBJ1-4, the complete variable domain reads EAGVAQSPRYKIIEKRQSVAFWCNPISGHATLYWYQQILGQGPKLLIQFQNNGVVDDSQLPKDRFSAERLKGVDSTLKIQPAKLEDSAVYLCASSLDGWSPQLFFGSGTQLSVL.

This clonotype was counted a few times. This chain connects TRBV29-1 to TRBJ2-7; 11 nucleotides align to TRBD1. V shed 4 bases and J 7 bases; nucleotides not matched to a gene: 9. The CDR3 spans 14 residues. CDR1 SQVTM and CDR2 ANQGSEA come from the germline V gene. The CDR3 DNA reads as TGCAGCGTTGTGGGACAGGGGGGAAGTGAGGAGCAGTACTTC. Protein product: CSVVGQGGSEEQYF.

In this sample, this clonotype turned up a few times. V gene TRBV28 combines with J gene TRBJ2-1; no definite D call. V was cut by 8 bases and J by 3 bases, with 11 bases left in between. The CDR3 runs 13 residues. Germline V lookup: CDR1 MDHEN, CDR2 SYDVKM. The CDR3 sequence: CASRSDGYNEQFF. The CDR3 nucleotides are TGTGCCAGCCGATCGGACGGCTACAATGAGCAGTTCTTC.

The rearrangement joins TRBV6-1 to TRBJ2-5, with TRBD2 identical over 11 bases. Germline lookup yields CDR1 MNHNS and CDR2 SASEGT. The J segment lost 10 bases and the V segment lost 6 bases, leaving 10 bases of the junction unmatched. The CDR3 sequence is 14 residues long. Here the CDR3 DNA reads TGTGCCAGCAGGCTAGCGGGGGGCTCGGATGGCCAGTACTTC. It codes for CASRLAGGSDGQYF.

V is TRBV29-1 and J is TRBJ2-3; 7 nucleotides align to TRBD1. The CDR3 loop spans 13 amino acids. Per germline, CDR1 SQVTM and CDR2 ANQGSEA. The CDR3 DNA sequence: TGCAACGTGAAGGACAGGCGCACAGATACGCAGTATTTT. Protein: CNVKDRRTDTQYF.

V usage is TRBV20-1 and J usage is TRBJ2-3; 12 bases fit TRBD2. The V and J ends lost 3 bases and 8 bases, in that order; junction bases with no gene match: 18. The CDR3 has 18 residues. Per the germline V gene, CDR1 is DFQATT and CDR2 is SNEGSKA (reference sequence). The CDR3 nucleotides are TGCAGTGCTAGCTCTGAGACTAGCGGGAGTGACTTGATGGGTACGCAGTATTTT. This encodes CSASSETSGSDLMGTQYF.

The sample holds a few counts of this clonotype. The chain employs TRBV11-2 and TRBJ2-1; 8 bases are a match to TRBD2. The trim removed 7 bases at V and 8 bases at J, leaving 22 bases unmatched. Germline V gives CDR1 SGHAT, CDR2 FQNNGV. There are 18 residues in the CDR3. CDR3 DNA sequence: TGTGCCAGCACCTGGTCGGGGGGGCTTCAAATCAAACACGATGAGCAGTTCTTC. Translated, it gives CASTWSGGLQIKHDEQFF.

On this clonotype itself: At one end, the junction sequence differs from germline, possibly due to a read error. This chain links TRBV10-3 with TRBJ2-3; D is possibly TRBD1 (5 bases). CDR1 ENHRY and CDR2 SYGVKD come from the germline V gene. The CDR3 loop spans 13 amino acids. The CDR3 bases are TGTGCCATCAGTGACCTCTCAGGGAATACGCGGTATTTT. Amino acids: CAISDLSGNTRYF.

J is TRBJ2-1 and V is TRBV7-9, with TRBD2 matching 10 bases. The CDR3 is 16 amino acids. CDR1 and CDR2 from the germline V gene are SEHNR and FQNEAQ (reference sequence). The V and J ends lost 7 bases and 4 bases, in that order; junction bases with no gene match: 10. As DNA, the CDR3 is TGTGCCAGCACCACCCAGACTAGCGGGCCTTACAATGAGCAGTTCTTC. Amino acid sequence: CASTTQTSGPYNEQFF.

Only a few counts were recorded for this clonotype. This chain connects TRBV27 to TRBJ1-5; tentatively, D is TRBD1 (5 bases). The CDR3 extends over 16 amino acids. CDR1 MNHEY and CDR2 SMNVEV come from the germline V gene (reference sequence). V lost 5 bases to trimming and J lost 0 bases, with 14 bases between them. The CDR3 DNA reads as TGTGCCAGCAGTCCCTCGGGGGGAGATAGCAATCAGCCCCAGCATTTT. Translating it yields CASSPSGGDSNQPQHF.

The V gene is TRBV4-1, the J gene TRBJ1-2; D may be TRBD1 (5 bases). The germline V and J ends were trimmed by 0 bases and 8 bases, with 19 bases remaining between them. This CDR3 has 16 residues. Germline assignment: CDR1 MGHRA and CDR2 YSYEKL. The DNA of the CDR3 is TGCGCCAGCAGCCAAGAGGGTCTGGGCAGGGAGGGGGGCTACACCTTC. The encoded protein is CASSQEGLGREGGYTF.

CDR3 coding DNA: TGTGCCTGGAGTGAGAGGAACGGGGAGCTGTTTTTT. Its protein product is CAWSERNGELFF. The chain joins TRBV30 to TRBJ2-2; D remains unclear. The CDR3 has 12 residues. Between the trimmed V and J ends, which lost 1 base and 7 bases, there was a span of 7 bases. Germline CDR1 is GTSNPN and CDR2 is SVGIG (reference sequence). The full variable domain, rest sourced from reference TRBV30 and TRBJ2-2, is SQTIHQWPATLVQPVGSPLSLECTVEGTSNPNLYWYRQAAGRGLQLLFYSVGIGQISSEVPQNLSASRPQDRQFILSSKKLLLSDSGFYLCAWSERNGELFFGEGSRLTVL.

The chain is built from TRBV18 and TRBJ1-2; perhaps TRBD1 as D (6 bases). CDR3 size: 14 residues. Germline CDR1 reads KGHSH; CDR2 reads LQKENI. With 0 bases removed from V and 3 bases from J, the gap between germline ends came to 8 bases. This CDR3 reads CASSPPGAHYGYTF. In DNA, the CDR3 is TGTGCCAGCTCACCACCGGGGGCTCACTATGGCTACACCTTC. Based on the CDR3 plus reference TRBV18 and TRBJ1-2, the full variable domain is NAGVMQNPRHLVRRRGQEARLRCSPMKGHSHVYWYRQLPEEGLKFMVYLQKENIIDESGMPKERFSAEFPKEGPSILRIQQVVRGDSAAYFCASSPPGAHYGYTFGSGTRLTVV.

This clonotype was seen a handful of times. The V gene is TRBV11-1, the J gene TRBJ2-5; D may be TRBD2 (7 bases). The CDR3 length is 14 residues. Germline lookup yields CDR1 SGHAT and CDR2 FQDESV (reference sequence). Between the trimmed V and J ends, which lost 5 bases and 4 bases, there was a span of 14 bases. As DNA, the CDR3 is TGTGCCAGCAGCCTTCCGAGGGGGGGAGAGACCCAGTACTTC. Translating gives CASSLPRGGETQYF.

The chain carries TRBV9 and TRBJ2-3, with D unresolved. CDR1 and CDR2 (germline): SGDLS, YYNGEE. There are 14 residues in the CDR3. The V end lost 2 bases, the J end lost 5 bases, and 12 bases lay between the germline ends. Here the CDR3 DNA reads TGTGCCAGCAGCGTTCGGTCCCGCGGAGATACGCAGTATTTT. Translating it yields CASSVRSRGDTQYF.

J is TRBJ2-3 and V is TRBV5-5; no clear D. CDR1 is SGHKS and CDR2 is YYEKEE in the germline V gene (reference sequence). The CDR3 runs to 12 residues. V shed 10 bases and J shed 5 bases, with 14 bases lying between them. The CDR3 loop reads CAPAALLDTQYF. The CDR3 nucleotides are TGTGCCCCCGCGGCGCTTTTAGATACGCAGTATTTT.

The chain links TRBV6-6 to TRBJ2-7, with 9 bases matching TRBD1. Germline CDR1 reads MNHNY; CDR2 reads SVGAGI (reference sequence). The CDR3 covers 16 residues. J lost 0 bases, V lost 0 bases, and 3 bases had no gene match. The CDR3 bases are TGTGCCAGCAGTTACTCAGGACAGGGGAGCTCCTACGAGCAGTACTTC. It is translated as CASSYSGQGSSYEQYF.